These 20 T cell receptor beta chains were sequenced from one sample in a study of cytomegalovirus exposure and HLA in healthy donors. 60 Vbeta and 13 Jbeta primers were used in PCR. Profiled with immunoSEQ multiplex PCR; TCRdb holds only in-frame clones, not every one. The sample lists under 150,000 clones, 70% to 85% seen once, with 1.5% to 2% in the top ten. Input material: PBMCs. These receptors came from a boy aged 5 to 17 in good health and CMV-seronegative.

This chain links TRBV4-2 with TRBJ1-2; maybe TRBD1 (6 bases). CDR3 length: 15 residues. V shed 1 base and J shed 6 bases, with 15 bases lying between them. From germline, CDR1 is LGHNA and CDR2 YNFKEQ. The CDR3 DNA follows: TGTGCCAGCAGCCAAGTTCAGGACAGTTATAATGGCTACACCTTC. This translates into CASSQVQDSYNGYTF.

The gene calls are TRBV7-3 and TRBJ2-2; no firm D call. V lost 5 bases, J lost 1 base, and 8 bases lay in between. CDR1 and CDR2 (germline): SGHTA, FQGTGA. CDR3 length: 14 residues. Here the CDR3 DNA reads TGTGCCAGCAGCCCCCCCGGGAACACCGGGGAGCTGTTTTTT. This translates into CASSPPGNTGELFF.

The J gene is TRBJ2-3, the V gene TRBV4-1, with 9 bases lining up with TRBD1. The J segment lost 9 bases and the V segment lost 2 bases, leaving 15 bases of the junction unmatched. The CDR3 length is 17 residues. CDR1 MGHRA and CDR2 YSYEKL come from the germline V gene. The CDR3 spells CASSQKRWDRESRTQYF. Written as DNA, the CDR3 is TGCGCCAGCAGCCAAAAGAGGTGGGACAGGGAGAGCAGGACGCAGTATTTT.

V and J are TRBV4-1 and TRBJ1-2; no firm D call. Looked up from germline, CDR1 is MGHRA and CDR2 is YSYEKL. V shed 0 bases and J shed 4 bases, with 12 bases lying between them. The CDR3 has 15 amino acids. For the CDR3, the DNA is TGCGCCAGCAGCCAAGATGTGACATCGCTCTATGGCTACACCTTC. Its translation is CASSQDVTSLYGYTF.

In DNA, the CDR3 is TGTGCCACTCTGACAGGGAACACTGAAGCTTTCTTT. Translated, it gives CATLTGNTEAFF. The gene calls are TRBV10-3 and TRBJ1-1, with TRBD1 as a possible D gene (6 bases). Germline-derived CDR1 and CDR2 are ENHRY and SYGVKD. This CDR3 spans 12 amino acids. V shed 10 bases and J shed 1 base, with 10 bases lying between them.

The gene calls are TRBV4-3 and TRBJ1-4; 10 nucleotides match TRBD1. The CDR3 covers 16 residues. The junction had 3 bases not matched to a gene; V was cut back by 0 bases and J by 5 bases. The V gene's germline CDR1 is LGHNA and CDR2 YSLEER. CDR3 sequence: CASSQERDRGNEKLFF. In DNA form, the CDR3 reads TGCGCCAGCAGCCAAGAGCGGGACAGGGGAAATGAAAAACTGTTTTTT.

Written as DNA, the CDR3 is TGCGCCAGCAGCCAAGTTGGACAGGGTAGTCGTGAAAAACTGTTTTTT. It specifies CASSQVGQGSREKLFF. V gene TRBV4-1 combines with J gene TRBJ1-4; TRBD1 matches at 8 bases. Germline values: CDR1 MGHRA, CDR2 YSYEKL. The ends lost 1 base at V and 7 bases at J; junction bases unmatched: 8. This CDR3 contains 16 residues.

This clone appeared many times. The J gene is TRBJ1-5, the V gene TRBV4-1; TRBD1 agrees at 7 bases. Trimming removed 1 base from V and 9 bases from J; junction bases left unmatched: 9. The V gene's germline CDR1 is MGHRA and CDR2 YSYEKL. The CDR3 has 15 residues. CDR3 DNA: TGCGCCAGCAGCCAAGCGACAGGGCCCTATTGGCCCCAGCATTTT. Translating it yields CASSQATGPYWPQHF.

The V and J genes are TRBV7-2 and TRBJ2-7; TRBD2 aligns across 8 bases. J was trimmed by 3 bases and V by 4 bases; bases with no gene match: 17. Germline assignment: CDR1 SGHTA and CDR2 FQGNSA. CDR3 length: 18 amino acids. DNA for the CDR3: TGTGCCAGCAGCTGGACCCAAAGTTTAGCGGGGTACTACTACGAGCAGTACTTC. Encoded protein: CASSWTQSLAGYYYEQYF.

CDR3 coding DNA: TGCAGCACATGGGGTGATGAGGAGGGGACCTTAGGAGAGACCCAGTACTTC. It specifies CSTWGDEEGTLGETQYF. The chain carries TRBV29-1 and TRBJ2-5; possibly TRBD2 for D (6 bases). With 8 bases removed from V and 4 bases from J, the gap between germline ends came to 29 bases. The CDR3 has 17 residues. Germline values: CDR1 SQVTM, CDR2 ANQGSEA.

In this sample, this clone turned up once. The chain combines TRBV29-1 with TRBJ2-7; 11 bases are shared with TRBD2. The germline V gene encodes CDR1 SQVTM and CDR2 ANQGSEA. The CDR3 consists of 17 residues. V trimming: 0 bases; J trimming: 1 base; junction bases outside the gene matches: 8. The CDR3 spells CSVEEWTSGPRSYEQYF. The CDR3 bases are TGCAGCGTTGAAGAATGGACTAGCGGGCCTCGTTCCTACGAGCAGTACTTC.

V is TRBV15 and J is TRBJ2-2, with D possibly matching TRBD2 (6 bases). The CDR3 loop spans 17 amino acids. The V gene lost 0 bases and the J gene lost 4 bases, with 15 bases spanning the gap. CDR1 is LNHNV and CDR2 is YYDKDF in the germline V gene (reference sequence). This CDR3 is CATSRDSAGSATGELFF. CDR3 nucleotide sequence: TGTGCCACCAGCAGAGATTCGGCGGGGTCGGCCACCGGGGAGCTGTTTTTT.

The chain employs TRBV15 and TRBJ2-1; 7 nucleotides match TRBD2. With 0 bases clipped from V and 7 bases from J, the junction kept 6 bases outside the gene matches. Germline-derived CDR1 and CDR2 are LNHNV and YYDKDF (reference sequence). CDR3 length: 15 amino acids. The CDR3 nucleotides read TGTGCCACCAGCAGAGAGGCGGGAGAGAGAAATGAGCAGTTCTTC. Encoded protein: CATSREAGERNEQFF. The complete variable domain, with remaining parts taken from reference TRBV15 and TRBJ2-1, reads DAMVIQNPRYQVTQFGKPVTLSCSQTLNHNVMYWYQQKSSQAPKLLFHYYDKDFNNEADTPDNFQSRRPNTSFCFLDIRSPGLGDTAMYLCATSREAGERNEQFFGPGTRLTVL.

The CDR3 DNA reads TGTGCCAGCAGTTACGGGGGGGGTGCGGCCGAGCAGTACTTC. Its protein is CASSYGGGAAEQYF. The chain uses TRBV6-5 and TRBJ2-7, with 7 bases identical to TRBD2. CDR1 is MNHEY, CDR2 SVGAGI, per germline. This CDR3 has 14 residues. Trimming at V came to 2 bases and at J to 6 bases, leaving 7 bases not matched to a gene.

The DNA of the CDR3 is TGTGCCAGCAGCCCCAACAGGGGACCCATTTCCTACGAGCAGTACTTC. It yields the protein CASSPNRGPISYEQYF. V gene TRBV7-9 combines with J gene TRBJ2-7, with 7 bases lining up with TRBD1. With V trimmed by 5 bases and J by 1 base, 11 bases remained unmatched. From germline, CDR1 is SEHNR and CDR2 FQNEAQ (reference sequence). The CDR3 extends over 16 amino acids.

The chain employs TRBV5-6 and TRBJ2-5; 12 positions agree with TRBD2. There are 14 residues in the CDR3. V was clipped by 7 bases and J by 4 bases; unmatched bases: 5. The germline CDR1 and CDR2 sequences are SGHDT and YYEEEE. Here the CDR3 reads CASRLAGEGETQYF. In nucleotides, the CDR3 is TGTGCCAGCCGACTAGCGGGGGAGGGAGAGACCCAGTACTTC.

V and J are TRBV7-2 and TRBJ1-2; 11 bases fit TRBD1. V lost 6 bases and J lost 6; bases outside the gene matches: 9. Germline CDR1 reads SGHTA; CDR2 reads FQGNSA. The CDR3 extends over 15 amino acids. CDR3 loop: CASSLTPGQGDGYTF. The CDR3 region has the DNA TGTGCCAGCAGTCTAACACCGGGACAGGGGGATGGCTACACCTTC. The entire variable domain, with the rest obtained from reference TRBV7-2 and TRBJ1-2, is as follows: GAGVSQSPSNKVTEKGKDVELRCDPISGHTALYWYRQSLGQGLEFLIYFQGNSAPDKSGLPSDRFSAERTGGSVSTLTIQRTQQEDSAVYLCASSLTPGQGDGYTFGSGTRLTVV.

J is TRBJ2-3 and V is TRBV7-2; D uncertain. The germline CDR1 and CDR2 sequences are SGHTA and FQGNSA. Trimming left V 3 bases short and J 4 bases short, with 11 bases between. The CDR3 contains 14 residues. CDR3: CASSFVIGPDTQYF. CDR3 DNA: TGTGCCAGCAGCTTCGTAATTGGGCCAGATACGCAGTATTTT.

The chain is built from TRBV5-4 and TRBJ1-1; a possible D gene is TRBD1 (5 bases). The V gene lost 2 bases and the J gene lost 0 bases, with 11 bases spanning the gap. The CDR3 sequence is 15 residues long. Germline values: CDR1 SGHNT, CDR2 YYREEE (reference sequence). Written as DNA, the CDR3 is TGTGCCAGCAGCTTCACAGGACGTGTGAACACTGAAGCTTTCTTT. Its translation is CASSFTGRVNTEAFF. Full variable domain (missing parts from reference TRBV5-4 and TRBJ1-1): ETGVTQSPTHLIKTRGQQVTLRCSSQSGHNTVSWYQQALGQGPQFIFQYYREEENGRGNFPPRFSGLQFPNYSSELNVNALELDDSALYLCASSFTGRVNTEAFFGQGTRLTVV.

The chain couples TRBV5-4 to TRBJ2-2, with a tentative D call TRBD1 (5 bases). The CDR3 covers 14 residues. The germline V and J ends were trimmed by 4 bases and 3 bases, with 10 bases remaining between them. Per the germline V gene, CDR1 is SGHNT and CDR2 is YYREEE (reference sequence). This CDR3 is CASSRREYTGELFF. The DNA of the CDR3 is TGTGCCAGCAGCCGCAGGGAATACACCGGGGAGCTGTTTTTT.